This T cell receptor beta chain emerged from a study of T cell responses to AZD1222 COVID-19 vaccine. Overall study findings and caveats: Spike-specific TCR breadth rose after two AZD1222 doses, and depth rose as well. Nearly half of the spike-specific TCRs reportedly recognize variant regions that carry no mutations. There were repertoire samples only from the period after the peak T cell response. Among vaccine-associated CD4 TCRs, coverage spanned spike, with dominance at 160-218 and 743-854.

CDR1 and CDR2 (germline): MDHEN, SYDVKM. The V gene end was trimmed by 1 base and the J gene end by 7 bases; junction bases not matched to a gene: 14. The CDR3 spans 19 residues. Data came from immunoSEQ multiplex PCR; TCRdb stores just in-frame clones and leaves some out. The table has roughly 50,000 clones, around 86% seen once. This clone turned up a few times. Antigen specificity is unknown. This rearrangement joins TRBV28 to TRBJ2-7, with 15 bases fitting TRBD2. This receptor was identified in an adult who received the AZD1222 COVID-19 vaccine. The sequences come from peripheral blood, collected 28 days after the second AZD1222 dose. The CDR3 coding sequence is TGTGCCAGCAGTTTATTCCCCGGGACTAGCGGGAGGAAGATAGAAGAGCAGTACTTC. Translation: CASSLFPGTSGRKIEEQYF.